This T cell receptor beta chain was obtained from a study of blood T cells in healthy people across ages. V lost 3 bases to trimming and J lost 7 bases; unmatched junction nucleotides: 8. The CDR3 contains 14 residues. The germline V gene encodes CDR1 MDHEN and CDR2 SYDVKM. Primers used in a second PCR of about 6 to 11 cycles were a sample-barcoded 5' primer and a J-beta primer mix. TCRdb re-analysed the 5' RACE reads in MiXCR, keeping a single row per CDR3 protein. This table holds 2 million or so distinct CDR3 sequences, roughly 50% found once. The sample comprised blood. The source is a woman in her thirties or forties in good health. The chain recombines TRBV28 with TRBJ1-1; 7 bases fit TRBD1. DNA of the CDR3: TGTGCCAGCAGTTTTCCGGGACAGCTCATTGAAGCTTTCTTT. This codes for CASSFPGQLIEAFF.